The 4 T cell receptor beta chains below come from one sample, sequenced in a study of blood T cell repertoires in COVID-19. Here immunoSEQ multiplex PCR was the method, and the copy in TCRdb shows in-frame clones only, minus some. The sample includes approximately 180,000 clones, over 80% seen only once; the top ten take roughly 1.5%. Sequenced sample: peripheral blood. The receptors shown here come from a woman between 45 and 65 years old with acute or convalescent COVID-19.

V is TRBV6-5 and J is TRBJ1-2; D remains unclear. Germline V gene lookup returns CDR1 MNHEY and CDR2 SVGAGI. V lost 0 bases and J lost 6, with 8 bases in between. This CDR3 has 13 residues. The CDR3, as DNA: TGTGCCAGCAGTTACTCTTCGGGGAATGGCTACACCTTC. Protein product: CASSYSSGNGYTF.

This chain uses TRBV4-2 with TRBJ1-5, with TRBD1 as a possible D gene (5 bases). V lost 1 base to trimming and J lost 4 bases, with 8 bases between them. Germline V gives CDR1 LGHNA, CDR2 YNFKEQ. This CDR3 region has 14 residues. The CDR3 nucleotides read TGTGCCAGCAGCCAAGGGGGGGTGAATCAGCCCCAGCATTTT. It yields the protein CASSQGGVNQPQHF.

This clone was observed a handful of times. The chain links TRBV5-6 to TRBJ1-2, with TRBD1 as a possible D gene (5 bases). V lost 0 bases and J lost 8, with 14 bases in between. The V gene's germline CDR1 is SGHDT and CDR2 YYEEEE. The CDR3 totals 14 residues. The CDR3: CASSLVQGIEGYTF. The DNA of the CDR3 is TGTGCCAGCAGCTTGGTGCAGGGAATCGAGGGCTACACCTTC.

This clone has only one observation. The rearrangement uses TRBV6-5 and TRBJ1-2, with D tentatively TRBD1 (5 bases). Trimming left V 8 bases short and J 0 bases short, with 10 bases between. The CDR3 extends over 13 amino acids. Germline V lookup: CDR1 MNHEY, CDR2 SVGAGI. The CDR3 sequence: CASSGGSNYGYTF. DNA of the CDR3: TGTGCCAGCTCGGGGGGTTCTAACTATGGCTACACCTTC.